The T cell receptor beta chain described here comes from a study of T-cell reconstitution after alpha-beta-depleted transplantation in children. Study-level findings and limits: Several hundred graft clones that had expanded were reportedly the source of alpha-beta T cells about two months after transplant. T-cell counts and diversity at one year post-transplant came mainly from newly produced T cells. Recipient T cells and thymic progenitors that survived were the source of the high TCRbeta diversity seen at day 60 in some patients.

The CDR3 covers 15 residues. The V segment lost 0 bases and the J segment 4 bases; nucleotides outside the gene matches: 6. The germline V gene encodes CDR1 DFQATT and CDR2 SNEGSKA (reference sequence). Using unique molecular identifiers, the investigators prepared the TCRbeta library. TCRdb redid the calling of the PCR reads with MiXCR, one entry per CDR3 protein. The sample holds under 750,000 distinct CDR3 sequences; more than 20% are singletons and the top ten take roughly 15%. This clonotype showed up just a few times. Antigen unknown. Sample: PBMCs, mostly from graft donor cells, taken 360 days after TCRalphabeta/CD19-depleted stem cell transplant. The source is a boy less than two years old who had a stem cell transplant for acute myeloid leukemia, so the T cells may come from the graft donor. The chain joins TRBV20-1 to TRBJ2-1, with 7 bases aligning to TRBD1. The CDR3 nucleotides are TGCAGTGCTAGAGAGGACAGGCGAGCTTACAATGAGCAGTTCTTC. It yields the protein CSAREDRRAYNEQFF.